These T cell receptor beta chains were read from a single sample in a study of identical twins. TCRdb ran MiXCR on the 5' RACE reads and lists one entry per CDR3 protein. This sample carries 750,000 to 950,000 distinct CDR3 sequences, around an eighth of them seen once, and the ten largest clones take around 1.6%. These same records also appear under a second study, on yellow fever vaccine responses in identical twins.

Specimen: PBMCs. The receptors come from a woman aged 18-30 years in good health. Both conserved end residues are part of each CDR3. A D gene is named only where the DNA matches it firmly. The size entry is marked missing in some rows and otherwise reads once, few, many or a size class.

D	V	J	size	DNA	CDR3
NA	TRBV5-5	TRBJ2-1	NA	TGTGCCAGCAGCTTGTCGCCAGGGACCTACAATGAGCAGTTCTTC	CASSLSPGTYNEQFF
TRBD1	TRBV3-1	TRBJ1-6	NA	TGTGCCAGCAGCCAAGGGGACAGGACGTCACCCCTCCACTTT	CASSQGDRTSPLHF
NA	TRBV6-1	TRBJ1-5	NA	TGTGCCAGCACCACGGGGAGGAAAAATCAGCCCCAGCATTTT	CASTTGRKNQPQHF
NA	TRBV7-7	TRBJ2-5	few	TGTGCCAGCAGCTCCTCTCTCCCCGTCCGGGACTCTCGAGAGGCCCAGTACTTC	CASSSSLPVRDSREAQYF
NA	TRBV20-1	TRBJ2-7	few	TGCAGTGCAATAACGAGGGGGTACGAGCAGTACTTC	CSAITRGYEQYF
TRBD1	TRBV5-1	TRBJ1-5	many	TGCGCCAGCAGCCCCGGGACAGGGGGTGGAAGCAATCAGCCCCAGCATTTT	CASSPGTGGGSNQPQHF
NA	TRBV15	TRBJ1-1	few	TGTGCCACCAGCAGGGAGGGGACCACTGAAGCTTTCTTT	CATSREGTTEAFF
NA	TRBV20-1	TRBJ2-1	many	TGCAGTGCTAGGGGGGAAGGTAATGAGCAGTTCTTC	CSARGEGNEQFF
NA	TRBV25-1	TRBJ1-1	NA	TGTGCCAGCAGTGAATCGGGCAGGATGAACACTGAAGCTTTCTTT	CASSESGRMNTEAFF
NA	TRBV5-1	TRBJ2-5	few	TGCGCCAGCAGCTGGAGGGGTTCGACCAGCCAAGAGACCCAGTACTTC	CASSWRGSTSQETQYF
NA	TRBV6-5	TRBJ1-2	few	TGTGCCAGCAGTTACACCAGTGGCATGGGGCGCGACTATGGCTACACCTTC	CASSYTSGMGRDYGYTF
NA	TRBV20-1	TRBJ2-1	NA	TGCAGTGCTAGTCAACCGAACTACAATGAGCAGTTCTTC	CSASQPNYNEQFF
TRBD2	TRBV12-3/TRBV12-4	TRBJ2-2	few	TGTGCCAGCAGTTTTCGCGCGGGGGGGAACACCGGGGAGCTGTTTTTT	CASSFRAGGNTGELFF
TRBD2	TRBV29-1	TRBJ2-1	many	TGCAGCGTTGAATGGGCGGGAGGGTACAATGAGCAGTTCTTC	CSVEWAGGYNEQFF
TRBD1	TRBV11-2	TRBJ2-1	NA	TGTGCCAGCAGCTTATGGGGGACAGGGTTAGGCAATGAGCAGTTCTTC	CASSLWGTGLGNEQFF
NA	TRBV2	TRBJ2-1	few	TGTGCCAGCAGTGAAGCGCTCAATGAGCAGTTCTTC	CASSEALNEQFF
TRBD2	TRBV20-1	TRBJ2-4	NA	TGCAGTGCTGGACTAGCGGGGCCCCTAGCCAAAAACATTCAGTACTTC	CSAGLAGPLAKNIQYF
TRBD1	TRBV10-3	TRBJ2-7	many	TGTGCCATCAGTGAAGGGGGCAGCTCCTACGAGCAGTACTTC	CAISEGGSSYEQYF
TRBD2	TRBV7-2	TRBJ2-1	NA	TGTGCCAGCAGCTTAGCGCTAGCGGGACTAGCGGGAGGGAGCTCCTACAATGAGCAGTTCTTC	CASSLALAGLAGGSSYNEQFF
TRBD2	TRBV7-3	TRBJ2-1	few	TGTGCCAGCAGCTCCTCAGCGGGAGTCCCGCGGATCTACAATGAGCAGTTCTTC	CASSSSAGVPRIYNEQFF
NA	TRBV7-6	TRBJ1-1	many	TGTGCCAGCAGCTCCAACATGAACACTGAAGCTTTCTTT	CASSSNMNTEAFF
NA	TRBV5-1	TRBJ2-3	many	TGCGCCAGCAGCTTGGCCGGGGGTCTAGCCGATACGCAGTATTTT	CASSLAGGLADTQYF
NA	TRBV20-1	TRBJ2-1	NA	TGCAGTGCTAGCCACCCCTCCTACAATGAGCAGTTCTTC	CSASHPSYNEQFF